This T cell receptor beta chain was sequenced for a study of blood T cell repertoires in COVID-19. Study details: The United States, Italy and Spain supplied acute and convalescent COVID-19 samples. PBMCs, B-cell-depleted T cells, or T cells were the source of the cDNA or gDNA that made up the material.

Germline V gene data show CDR1 as LGHNA and CDR2 as YNFKEQ. The CDR3 runs to 17 residues. The V end lost 0 bases, the J end lost 2 bases, and 14 bases lay between the germline ends. Source study methods: It was from reference gene primer amplification that nucleated cell counts were estimated. Sequencing used immunoSEQ multiplex PCR; TCRdb keeps in-frame clones, though not all of them. The DNA gave D and trimming, while V, J and clone size come from that table. The sample has more than 95,000 clones; approximately 80% are singletons. Specimen: peripheral blood. The chain recombines TRBV4-2 with TRBJ1-5; D perhaps matches TRBD1 (6 bases). The clonotype was recovered from a woman of 80 years or more with active or convalescent COVID-19. The CDR3 coding sequence is TGTGCCAGCAGCCAAGAGGGCGGGGGGCAGCGCAATCAGCCCCAGCATTTT. Protein: CASSQEGGGQRNQPQHF.